This T cell receptor (beta chain) was identified during a study of blood T cell repertoires in COVID-19. The V gene lost 2 bases and the J gene lost 2 bases, with 12 bases spanning the gap. This CDR3 region has 17 residues. Germline CDR1 and CDR2: KGHDR and SFDVKD. The assay was immunoSEQ multiplex PCR, and TCRdb's table has in-frame clones only and misses some. The repertoire consists of 85,000 to 100,000 clones, with 85% occurring once and the leading ten covering 3.8%. The sequence was obtained from a man between 60 and 75 years old with acute or convalescent COVID-19. What was sequenced was peripheral blood. The gene calls are TRBV24-1 and TRBJ2-6; D is perhaps TRBD2 (6 bases). Written as DNA, the CDR3 is TGTGCCACCAGTGATTCCGGCGGGGCGGCTGGGGCCAACGTCCTGACTTTC. As protein: CATSDSGGAAGANVLTF.